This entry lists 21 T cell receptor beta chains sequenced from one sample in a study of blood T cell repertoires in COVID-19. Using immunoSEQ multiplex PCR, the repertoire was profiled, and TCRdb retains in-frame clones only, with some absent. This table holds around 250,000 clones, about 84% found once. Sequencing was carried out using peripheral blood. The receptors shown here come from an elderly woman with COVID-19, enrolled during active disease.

The CDR3: CASSESGTLNQPQHF. The DNA for the CDR3 is TGCGCCAGCAGTGAGTCCGGGACACTCAATCAGCCCCAGCATTTT. V usage is TRBV10-2 and J usage is TRBJ1-5; TRBD1 might be the D (6 bases). There are 15 residues in the CDR3. Looked up from germline, CDR1 is WSHSY and CDR2 is SAAADI. Trimming removed 0 bases from V and 3 bases from J, with 9 bases in between.

The CDR3 here is CASSQERVLDTGELFF. CDR3 coding DNA: TGTGCCAGCAGCCAAGAGAGGGTGTTGGACACCGGGGAGCTGTTTTTT. This chain uses TRBV3-1 (or the pseudogene TRBV3-2) with TRBJ2-2; weak D call: TRBD2 (5 bases). V was cut by 0 bases and J by 3 bases, with 11 bases left in between. The CDR3 has 16 residues. Germline CDR1 reads LGHDT; CDR2 reads YNNKEL (reference sequence).

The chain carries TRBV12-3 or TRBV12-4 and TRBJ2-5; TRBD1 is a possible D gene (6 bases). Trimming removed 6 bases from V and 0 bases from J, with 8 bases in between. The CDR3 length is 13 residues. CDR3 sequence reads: CASSRTDQETQYF. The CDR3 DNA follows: TGTGCCAGCAGCCGGACAGACCAAGAGACCCAGTACTTC.

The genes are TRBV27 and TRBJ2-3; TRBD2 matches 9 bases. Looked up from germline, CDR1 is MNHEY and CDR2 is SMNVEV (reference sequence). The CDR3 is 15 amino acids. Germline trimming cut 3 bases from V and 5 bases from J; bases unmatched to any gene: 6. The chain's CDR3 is CASSLLAGGRDTQYF. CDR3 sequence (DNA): TGTGCCAGCAGTTTGCTCGCGGGGGGGCGAGATACGCAGTATTTT.

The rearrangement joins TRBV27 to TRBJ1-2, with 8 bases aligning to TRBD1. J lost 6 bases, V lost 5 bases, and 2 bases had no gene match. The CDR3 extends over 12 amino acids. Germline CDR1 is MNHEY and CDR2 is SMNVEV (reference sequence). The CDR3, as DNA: TGTGCCAGCAGTAGGACAGGGAATGGCTACACCTTC. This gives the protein CASSRTGNGYTF.

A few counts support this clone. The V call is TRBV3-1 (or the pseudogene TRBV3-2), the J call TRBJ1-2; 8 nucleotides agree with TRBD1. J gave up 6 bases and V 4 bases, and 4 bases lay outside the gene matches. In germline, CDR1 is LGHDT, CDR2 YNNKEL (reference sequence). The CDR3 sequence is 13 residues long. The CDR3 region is CASSLGQGNGYTF. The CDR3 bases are TGTGCCAGCAGCCTCGGACAGGGCAATGGCTACACCTTC.

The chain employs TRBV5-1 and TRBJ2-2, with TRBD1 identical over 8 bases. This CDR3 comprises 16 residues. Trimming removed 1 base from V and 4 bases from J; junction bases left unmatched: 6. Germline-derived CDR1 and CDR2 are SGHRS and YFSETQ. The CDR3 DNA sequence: TGCGCCAGCAGCTTGAAACAGGGGGATGGCACCGGGGAGCTGTTTTTT. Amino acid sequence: CASSLKQGDGTGELFF.

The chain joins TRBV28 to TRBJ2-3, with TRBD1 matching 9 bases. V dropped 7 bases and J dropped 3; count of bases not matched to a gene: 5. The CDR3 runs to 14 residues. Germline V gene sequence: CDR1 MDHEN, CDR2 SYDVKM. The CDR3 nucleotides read TGTGCCAGCATCCCGGGACAGGGAACAGATACGCAGTATTTT. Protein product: CASIPGQGTDTQYF. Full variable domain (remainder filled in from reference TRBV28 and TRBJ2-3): DVKVTQSSRYLVKRTGEKVFLECVQDMDHENMFWYRQDPGLGLRLIYFSYDVKMKEKGDIPEGYSVSREKKERFSLILESASTNQTSMYLCASIPGQGTDTQYFGPGTRLTVL.

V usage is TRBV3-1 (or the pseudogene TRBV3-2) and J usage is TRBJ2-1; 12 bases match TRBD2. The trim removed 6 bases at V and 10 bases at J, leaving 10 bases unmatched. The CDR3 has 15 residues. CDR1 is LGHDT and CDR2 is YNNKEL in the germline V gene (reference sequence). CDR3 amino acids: CASSSLAGGLEEQFF. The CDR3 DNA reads TGTGCCAGCAGTTCTCTAGCGGGGGGGCTGGAGGAGCAGTTCTTC.

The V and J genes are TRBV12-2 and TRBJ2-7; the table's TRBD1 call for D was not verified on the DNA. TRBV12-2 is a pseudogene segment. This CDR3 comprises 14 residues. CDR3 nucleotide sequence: TGTGCAAGTCGCTTTCCCACGGACAGATACGAGCAGTACGTC. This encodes CASRFPTDRYEQYV.

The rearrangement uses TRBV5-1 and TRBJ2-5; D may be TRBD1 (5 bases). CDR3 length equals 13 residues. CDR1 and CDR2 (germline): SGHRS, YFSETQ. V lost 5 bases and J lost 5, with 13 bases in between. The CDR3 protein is CASSSQGAETQYF. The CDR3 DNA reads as TGCGCCAGCAGTTCGCAGGGTGCGGAGACCCAGTACTTC.

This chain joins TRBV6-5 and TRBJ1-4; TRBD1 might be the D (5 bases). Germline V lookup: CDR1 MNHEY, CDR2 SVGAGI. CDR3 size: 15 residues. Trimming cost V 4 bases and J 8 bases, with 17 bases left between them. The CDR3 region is CASSFRVYSDEKLFF. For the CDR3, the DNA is TGTGCCAGCAGTTTCAGGGTATATTCGGACGAAAAACTGTTTTTT.

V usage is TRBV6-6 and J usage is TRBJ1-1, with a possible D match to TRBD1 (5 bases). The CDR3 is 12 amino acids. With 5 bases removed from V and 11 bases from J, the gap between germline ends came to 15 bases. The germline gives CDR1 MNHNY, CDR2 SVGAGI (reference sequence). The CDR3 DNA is TGTGCCAGCAGTCGGGGGAGATCTCAGGCTTTCTTT. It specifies CASSRGRSQAFF.

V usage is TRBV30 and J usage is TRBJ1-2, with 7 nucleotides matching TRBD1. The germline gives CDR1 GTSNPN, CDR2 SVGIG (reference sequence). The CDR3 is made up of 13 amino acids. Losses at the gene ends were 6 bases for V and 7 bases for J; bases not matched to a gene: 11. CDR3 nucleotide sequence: TGTGCCTGTACATACAACAGGGGCCGTGGCTACACCTTC. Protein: CACTYNRGRGYTF.

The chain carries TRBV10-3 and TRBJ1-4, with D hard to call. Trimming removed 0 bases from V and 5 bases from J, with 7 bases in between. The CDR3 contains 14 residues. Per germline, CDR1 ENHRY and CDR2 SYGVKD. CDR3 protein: CAISESTANEKLFF. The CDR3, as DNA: TGTGCCATCAGTGAGTCCACTGCAAATGAAAAACTGTTTTTT.

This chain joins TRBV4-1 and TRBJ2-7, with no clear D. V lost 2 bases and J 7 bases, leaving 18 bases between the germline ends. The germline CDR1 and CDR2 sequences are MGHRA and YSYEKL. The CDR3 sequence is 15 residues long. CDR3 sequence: CASSQYVSAPGEQYV. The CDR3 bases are TGCGCCAGCAGCCAATACGTATCAGCGCCCGGGGAGCAGTACGTC.

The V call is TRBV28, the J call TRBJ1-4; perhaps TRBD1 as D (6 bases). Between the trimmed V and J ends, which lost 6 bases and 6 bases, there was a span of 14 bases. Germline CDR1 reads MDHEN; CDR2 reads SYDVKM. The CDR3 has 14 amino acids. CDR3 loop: CASSPGAGDEKLFF. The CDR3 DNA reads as TGTGCCAGCAGCCCGGGGGCGGGGGATGAAAAACTGTTTTTT.

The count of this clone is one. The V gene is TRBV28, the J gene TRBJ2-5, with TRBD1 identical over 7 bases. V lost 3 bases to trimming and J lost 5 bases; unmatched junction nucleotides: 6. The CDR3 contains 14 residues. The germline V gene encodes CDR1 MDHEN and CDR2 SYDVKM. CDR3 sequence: CASSFPDRSETQYF. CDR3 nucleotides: TGTGCCAGCAGTTTCCCGGACAGGTCGGAGACCCAGTACTTC.

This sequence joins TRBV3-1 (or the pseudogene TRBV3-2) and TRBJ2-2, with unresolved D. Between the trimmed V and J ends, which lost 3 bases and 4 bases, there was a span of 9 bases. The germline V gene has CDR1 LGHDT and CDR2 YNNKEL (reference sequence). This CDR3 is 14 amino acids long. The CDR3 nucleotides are TGTGCCAGCAGCCATGGCCCCCGCACCGGGGAGCTGTTTTTT. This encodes CASSHGPRTGELFF.

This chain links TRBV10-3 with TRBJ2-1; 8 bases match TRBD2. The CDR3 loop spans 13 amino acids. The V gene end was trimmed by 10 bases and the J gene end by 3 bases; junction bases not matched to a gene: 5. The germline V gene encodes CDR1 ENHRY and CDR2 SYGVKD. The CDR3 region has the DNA TGTGCCACACGGGGGGGCGACTACAATGAGCAGTTCTTC. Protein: CATRGGDYNEQFF.

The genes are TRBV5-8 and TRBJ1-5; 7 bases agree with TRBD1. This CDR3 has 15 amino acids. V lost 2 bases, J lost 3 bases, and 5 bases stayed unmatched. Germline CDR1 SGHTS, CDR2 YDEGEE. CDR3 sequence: CASSFGDRVNQPQHF. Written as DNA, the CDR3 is TGTGCCAGCAGCTTCGGCGACAGGGTCAATCAGCCCCAGCATTTT.